These 6 T cell receptor beta chains came from one sample sequenced in a study of blood T cell repertoires in COVID-19. The repertoire was sequenced with immunoSEQ multiplex PCR; TCRdb's copy has only in-frame clones and lacks some. This sample carries some 260,000 clones, about nine tenths of them seen once, and the ten largest clones take roughly 6%. The specimen was peripheral blood. The receptor source for this set is a woman aged 25-40 years with COVID-19, enrolled during active disease.

This chain connects TRBV5-1 to TRBJ2-2, with 7 bases aligning to TRBD1. V gave up 3 bases and J gave up 0 bases; unmatched junction bases: 2. The CDR3 consists of 15 residues. Germline loops: CDR1 SGHRS, CDR2 YFSETQ. CDR3 amino acids: CASSSGQANTGELFF. In DNA, the CDR3 is TGCGCCAGCAGCTCCGGACAGGCGAACACCGGGGAGCTGTTTTTT.

The chain is built from TRBV7-2 and TRBJ2-2; a weak D match, TRBD2 (5 bases). Germline V gene sequence: CDR1 SGHTA, CDR2 FQGNSA. Trimming cost V 0 bases and J 1 base, with 12 bases left between them. The CDR3 runs 17 residues. The CDR3: CASSLAPRTLNTGELFF. The CDR3 DNA reads as TGTGCCAGCAGCTTAGCGCCCCGGACTCTGAACACCGGGGAGCTGTTTTTT.

The chain combines TRBV6-5 with TRBJ1-1; D is unresolved. Trimming stripped 6 bases from V and 5 bases from J, with 13 bases between. The CDR3 consists of 13 residues. From germline, CDR1 is MNHEY and CDR2 SVGAGI. The CDR3 region is CASRPGGLTEAFF. The CDR3 nucleotides are TGTGCCAGCAGGCCAGGAGGGCTAACTGAAGCTTTCTTT.

The CDR3 DNA reads TGTGCCAGCAGTTTAACGGAGGAGACCCAGTACTTC. Its protein product is CASSLTEETQYF. V usage is TRBV12-3 or TRBV12-4 and J usage is TRBJ2-5; D is unclear. This CDR3 comprises 12 residues. V dropped 2 bases and J dropped 5 bases, with 6 bases sitting between them.

The chain joins TRBV28 to TRBJ1-4; 10 bases agree with TRBD1. The germline gives CDR1 MDHEN, CDR2 SYDVKM. The CDR3 runs to 19 residues. Trimming took 2 bases from V and 12 from J; bases not matched to a gene: 21. CDR3 amino acids: CASSLVPRPDGTGAEELFF. For the CDR3, the DNA is TGTGCCAGCAGTTTAGTACCCCGTCCTGACGGGACAGGGGCCGAGGAACTGTTTTTT.

This clone was detected only once. The chain uses TRBV5-4 and TRBJ1-1; D perhaps matches TRBD1 (5 bases). The V gene's germline CDR1 is SGHNT and CDR2 YYREEE (reference sequence). The V and J ends lost 4 bases and 6 bases respectively, with 19 bases between them. There are 15 residues in the CDR3. This CDR3 reads CASSLTPRGTPEAFF. Written as DNA, the CDR3 is TGTGCCAGCAGCCTCACCCCTCGCGGGACTCCTGAAGCTTTCTTT.